The present TCR beta chain was sequenced within a study of blood T cell repertoires in COVID-19. Some clones are missing from TCRdb's copy, which holds only in-frame ones; the method was immunoSEQ multiplex PCR. The sample carries some 350,000 clones, roughly 87% recorded once. CDR3 size: 15 residues. Germline CDR1 MDHEN, CDR2 SYDVKM. Trimming left V 4 bases short and J 3 bases short, with 16 bases between. The source is a woman between 25 and 40 years old who had recovered from COVID-19. What was sequenced was PBMCs or T cells enriched from blood (not recorded which). V gene TRBV28 combines with J gene TRBJ2-7; the D gene is possibly TRBD1 (5 bases). The CDR3 region is CASSYHGATYYEQYF. CDR3 sequence (DNA): TGTGCCAGCAGTTATCATGGGGCCACCTACTACGAGCAGTACTTC.